A selection of T cell receptor beta chains follows, all from one sample in a study of blood T cell repertoires in COVID-19. The data were produced by immunoSEQ multiplex PCR, yet TCRdb's version contains in-frame clones alone and is incomplete. The sample holds about 200,000 clones, about 90% seen once. What was sequenced was PBMCs or T cells enriched from blood (not recorded which). The receptors originated from a woman younger than 45 with acute COVID-19. CDR3s include the opening cysteine and the closing phenylalanine or tryptophan. The D gene is left open where the match is weak. Some rows have no size entry. The others give once, few or many, or a class for an expanded clone.

TRBV30,once,.,TRBJ2-5,TGTGCCTGGAGAAAGGGAGTGGAGACCCAGTACTTC,CAWRKGVETQYF
TRBV7-9,.,.,TRBJ1-3,TGTGCCAGCAGCCCAGTGGGGCTCTCTGGAAACACCATATATTTT,CASSPVGLSGNTIYF
TRBV27,.,TRBD1,TRBJ1-4,TGTGCCAGCAGTTTAACGTCAAAAGGAACAGGGGTTATTTTGAATGAAAAACTGTTTTTT,CASSLTSKGTGVILNEKLFF
TRBV30,.,TRBD1,TRBJ2-5,TGTGCCTGGAGTGTATGGGGACAGGGACAAGAGACCCAGTACTTC,CAWSVWGQGQETQYF
TRBV29-1,.,TRBD1,TRBJ1-4,TGCAGCGTTGCCCGGACAGGGGGCCGGGGGGAAAAACTGTTTTTT,CSVARTGGRGEKLFF
TRBV5-6,once,TRBD1,TRBJ1-1,TGTGCCAGCAGCTTGCGACAGGGTCACACTGAAGTTTTCTTT,CASSLRQGHTEVFF
TRBV6-5,few,.,TRBJ1-4,TGTGCCAGCAATCCGGGAACAACTAATGAAAAACTGTTTTTT,CASNPGTTNEKLFF
TRBV7-2,.,TRBD1,TRBJ1-1,TGTGCCAGCAGCCCTCGACAGGGGTCCAACACTGAAGCTTTCTTT,CASSPRQGSNTEAFF
TRBV19,once,TRBD1,TRBJ1-4,TGTGCCAGTAGTATGGGACAGCAAACTAATGAAAAACTGTTTTTT,CASSMGQQTNEKLFF
TRBV7-6,.,TRBD2,TRBJ2-6,TGTGCCAGCAGCCCCCGTTCAGCGGGGGCCGTCTCTGGGGCCAACGTCCTGACTTTC,CASSPRSAGAVSGANVLTF
TRBV30,.,.,TRBJ1-2,TGTGCCTGGAGTGTAAGCGGCTATGGCTACACCTTC,CAWSVSGYGYTF
TRBV6-2/TRBV6-3,.,.,TRBJ2-3,TGTGCCAGCAGTTACTCGCGAGATACGCAGTATTTT,CASSYSRDTQYF
TRBV30,few,TRBD1,TRBJ1-6,TGTGCCTGTATGGGGACAGGGAACTATAATTCACCCCTCCACTTT,CACMGTGNYNSPLHF
TRBV2,.,.,TRBJ1-1,TGTGCCAGCAGTATCGGGGGGGGGACTGAAGCTTTCTTT,CASSIGGGTEAFF
TRBV5-1,.,.,TRBJ2-7,TGCGCCAGCAGCTTGGGCGGGACCCACGAGCAGTACTTC,CASSLGGTHEQYF
TRBV19,.,TRBD1,TRBJ2-1,TGTGCCAGTAGTATAACAGGGGTCATCGGTGAGCAGTTCTTC,CASSITGVIGEQFF
TRBV11-2,.,.,TRBJ1-5,TGTGCCAGCAGCTTAAATACAGGAGGCAATCAGCCCCAGCATTTT,CASSLNTGGNQPQHF
TRBV27,.,.,TRBJ1-1,TGTGCCAGCAGTTTTACGGGGAACACTGAAGCTTTCTTT,CASSFTGNTEAFF
TRBV5-4,.,TRBD2,TRBJ2-1,TGTGCCAGCAGCTTGGACGGACGCGGGGGCTCCTACAATGAGCAGTTCTTC,CASSLDGRGGSYNEQFF
TRBV30,.,TRBD1,TRBJ2-3,TGTGCCTGGAGTGGGACAGGGGTCTTTTCAGATACGCAGTATTTT,CAWSGTGVFSDTQYF
TRBV6-7,.,.,TRBJ1-4,TGTGCCAGCAGGTTGACAGCTCATAATGAAAAACTGTTTTTT,CASRLTAHNEKLFF
TRBV11-2,.,.,TRBJ1-4,TGTGCCAGCAGTTTCGCCGGGGCTAATGAAAAACTGTTTTTT,CASSFAGANEKLFF
TRBV19,.,TRBD1,TRBJ1-5,TGTGCCAGTAGTAGGGACAGGGGAGGGAATCAGCCCCAGCATTTT,CASSRDRGGNQPQHF
TRBV30,.,.,TRBJ2-3,TGTGCCTGGACCACGGGGGGCCGCACAGATACGCAGTATTTT,CAWTTGGRTDTQYF
TRBV15,.,TRBD2,TRBJ2-1,TGTGCCACCGCAGGGACTAGCGGGTACTACAATGAGCAGTTCTTC,CATAGTSGYYNEQFF
TRBV6-5,.,.,TRBJ2-7,TGTGCCAGCAGTTACGCCGAGGGGGGGGCCTCCTACGAGCAGTACTTC,CASSYAEGGASYEQYF
TRBV7-3,.,TRBD1,TRBJ2-2,TGTGCCAGCAGGTGGACAGGGAACACCGGGGAGCTGTTTTTT,CASRWTGNTGELFF
TRBV5-6,once,.,TRBJ1-2,TGTGCCAGCAGCTCCGGCTATGGCTACACCTTC,CASSSGYGYTF
TRBV7-9,.,TRBD1,TRBJ2-5,TGTGCCAGCAGCTCTACTCCGGGACAGGGAACCTACTTACAGTACTTC,CASSSTPGQGTYLQYF
TRBV29-1,.,.,TRBJ2-3,TGCAGCGTTGCCCCAGACACAGATACGCAGTATTTT,CSVAPDTDTQYF
TRBV12-5,.,TRBD1,TRBJ1-2,TGTGCTAGTGGTTTGTCCCAACCGGGACAGAGAATTTATGGCTACACCTTC,CASGLSQPGQRIYGYTF
TRBV6-2/TRBV6-3,once,TRBD1,TRBJ2-7,TGTGCCAGCAGCCTCTTCGGGACAGGGGCCTACGAGCAGTACTTC,CASSLFGTGAYEQYF
TRBV5-1,.,TRBD1,TRBJ1-1,TGCGCCAGCAGCACCGGGACAGCGAACACTGAAGCTTTCTTT,CASSTGTANTEAFF
TRBV27,.,.,TRBJ1-4,TGTGCCAGCAGAGCCCCCCGTGGGGGCGGTGAAAAACTGTTTTTT,CASRAPRGGGEKLFF